Below, 25 T cell receptor beta chains from the same sample are listed, as sequenced in a study of sequential checkpoint blockade in melanoma. TCRdb's table, derived via immunoSEQ multiplex PCR, lists solely in-frame clones and lacks some. The sample yields about 13,000 clones, around 82% seen once. Treatment: randomized to nivolumab then ipilimumab (arm A) or the reverse (arm B). The sample consisted of CD8+ T cells sorted from blood (inferred from file names), taken from a patient given nivolumab and ipilimumab in sequence. All receptors come from a human donor with melanoma.

V gene TRBV28 combines with J gene TRBJ2-7; the match to TRBD1 covers 8 bases. V shed 4 bases and J 4 bases; nucleotides not matched to a gene: 9. The CDR3 extends over 15 amino acids. Germline V gene data show CDR1 as MDHEN and CDR2 as SYDVKM. The CDR3 sequence is CASSSRTGNLYEQYF. The CDR3 DNA reads as TGTGCCAGCAGTTCCAGGACAGGGAATCTTTACGAGCAGTACTTC.

The chain uses TRBV21-1 and TRBJ1-2; whether TRBD1, the table's D call, matches the DNA was not checked. TRBV21-1 is marked as a pseudogene. CDR3 length: 18 amino acids. CDR3 sequence: CASSKAPRDREFNYGYTF. The CDR3 coding sequence is TGTGCCAGCAGCAAAGCGCCCCGGGACAGGGAATTTAACTATGGCTACACCTTC.

The chain employs TRBV28 and TRBJ2-7; TRBD2 might be the D (5 bases). Germline values: CDR1 MDHEN, CDR2 SYDVKM. The CDR3 is 14 amino acids. V lost 1 base to trimming and J lost 6 bases, with 13 bases between them. The CDR3 here is CASSLLTGVLEQYF. DNA of the CDR3: TGTGCCAGCAGTTTATTAACCGGGGTTCTCGAGCAGTACTTC.

Turning to this clone: Different DNA sequences within this sample yield the same CDR3. V is TRBV15 and J is TRBJ2-1, with unresolved D. With 0 bases removed from V and 0 bases from J, the gap between germline ends came to 9 bases. There are 16 residues in the CDR3. Germline lookup yields CDR1 LNHNV and CDR2 YYDKDF (reference sequence). The CDR3 sequence: CATSRDLRVSYNEQFF. The CDR3 DNA reads TGTGCCACCAGCAGAGATCTCCGGGTCTCCTACAATGAGCAGTTCTTC. Variable domain in full (rest from reference TRBV15 and TRBJ2-1): DAMVIQNPRYQVTQFGKPVTLSCSQTLNHNVMYWYQQKSSQAPKLLFHYYDKDFNNEADTPDNFQSRRPNTSFCFLDIRSPGLGDTAMYLCATSRDLRVSYNEQFFGPGTRLTVL.

The rearrangement links TRBV2 to TRBJ2-7, with a weak D call TRBD2 (5 bases). Trimming took 9 bases from V and 1 from J, leaving 16 bases between them. The CDR3 totals 14 residues. CDR1 and CDR2 from the germline V gene are SNHLY and FYNNEI. CDR3 bases: TGTGCCAGTGCCCGGGCGGGCCCTTCCTACGAGCAGTACTTC. This codes for CASARAGPSYEQYF.

In its sample, this clone was seen a few times. The chain combines TRBV27 with TRBJ2-3; possible D gene TRBD2, 7 bases. The CDR3 spans 14 residues. V lost 2 bases to trimming and J lost 8 bases, with 14 bases between them. Germline-derived CDR1 and CDR2 are MNHEY and SMNVEV (reference sequence). DNA for the CDR3: TGTGCCAGCAGTTTAGGGGGGGGCTCCTTTACGCAGTATTTT. This codes for CASSLGGGSFTQYF.

The chain combines TRBV4-1 with TRBJ2-5, with 10 nucleotides matching TRBD2. CDR1 MGHRA and CDR2 YSYEKL come from the germline V gene. J gave up 5 bases and V 8 bases, and 14 bases lay outside the gene matches. This CDR3 has 16 residues. CDR3 loop: CASSLSRERGGETQYF. Here the CDR3 DNA reads TGCGCCAGCTCCCTAAGTCGGGAGCGGGGGGGGGAGACCCAGTACTTC.

This chain links TRBV7-8 with TRBJ2-2, with 7 positions matching TRBD2. In germline, CDR1 is SGHVS, CDR2 FQNEAQ. Trimming removed 7 bases from V and 8 bases from J; junction bases left unmatched: 10. CDR3 length: 14 amino acids. The CDR3 DNA reads TGTGCCAGCAATGGGGAGGGCGCGTCTGGGGAGCTGTTTTTT. Translation gives CASNGEGASGELFF.

This clone was seen only a few times. V usage is TRBV7-9 and J usage is TRBJ2-3; D remains unclear. Germline CDR1 SEHNR, CDR2 FQNEAQ (reference sequence). V lost 4 bases, J lost 2 bases, and 10 bases lay in between. The CDR3 covers 14 residues. In nucleotides, the CDR3 is TGTGCCAGCAGCTCAGGTCCGTACACAGATACGCAGTATTTT. This codes for CASSSGPYTDTQYF.

This rearrangement joins TRBV4-1 to TRBJ1-2; D is undetermined. Germline lookup yields CDR1 MGHRA and CDR2 YSYEKL. This CDR3 has 14 amino acids. V lost 1 base and J lost 4, with 10 bases in between. The DNA for the CDR3 is TGCGCCAGCAGCCAAGTGTCGGGATTCTATGGCTACACCTTC. This gives the protein CASSQVSGFYGYTF.

The chain is built from TRBV6-5 and TRBJ2-4, with a weak D call TRBD2 (6 bases). Trimming stripped 0 bases from V and 8 bases from J, with 14 bases between. The CDR3 spans 15 residues. Germline lookup yields CDR1 MNHEY and CDR2 SVGAGI. The CDR3 coding sequence is TGTGCCAGCAGTTACTCGACTAGACGCTACGACATTCAGTACTTC. Amino acids: CASSYSTRRYDIQYF.

CDR3 region: CASSLSQGAREQYF. CDR3 DNA sequence: TGTGCCAGCAGTTTGTCACAGGGGGCGCGCGAGCAGTACTTC. The gene calls are TRBV27 and TRBJ2-5, with 9 bases aligning to TRBD1. The J call may be incorrect, as the DNA end agrees better with TRBJ2-7. Looked up from germline, CDR1 is MNHEY and CDR2 is SMNVEV (reference sequence). This CDR3 contains 14 residues.

The rearrangement links TRBV2 to TRBJ1-1, with a possible D match to TRBD1 (5 bases). Trimming cost V 11 bases and J 3 bases, with 16 bases left between them. Germline V gene data show CDR1 as SNHLY and CDR2 as FYNNEI. The CDR3 covers 13 residues. The CDR3 nucleotides read TGTGCCCACATCGAAGGGGAGGACACTGAAGCTTTCTTT. As protein: CAHIEGEDTEAFF.

The gene calls are TRBV11-3 and TRBJ2-3; possible D gene TRBD2, 6 bases. V gave up 6 bases and J gave up 4 bases, with 20 bases separating them. CDR1 and CDR2 from the germline V gene are SGHNT and YENEEA. The CDR3 is 16 amino acids. CDR3: CASSTGIGGLSDTQYF. The CDR3 DNA follows: TGTGCCAGCAGTACCGGAATTGGGGGGTTATCAGATACGCAGTATTTT.

The V gene is TRBV10-1, the J gene TRBJ2-5; TRBD1 might be the D (5 bases). There are 15 residues in the CDR3. V was shortened by 2 bases and J by 4 bases, with 14 bases between the two germline ends. Germline CDR1 and CDR2: WNHNN and SYGVQD (reference sequence). CDR3 sequence: CASSEPREFPETQYF. The CDR3 nucleotides read TGCGCCAGCAGTGAGCCCAGGGAATTCCCAGAGACCCAGTACTTC.

This chain links TRBV29-1 with TRBJ1-1, with D maybe TRBD1 (6 bases). The CDR3 extends over 12 amino acids. The V and J ends lost 8 bases and 5 bases respectively, with 15 bases between them. Germline V gene sequence: CDR1 SQVTM, CDR2 ANQGSEA. The CDR3: CSPQQGLTEAFF. CDR3 bases: TGCAGCCCCCAACAGGGATTGACTGAAGCTTTCTTT.

This clone was found once. V gene TRBV7-3 combines with J gene TRBJ1-5, with D possibly being TRBD1 (5 bases). V lost 2 bases to trimming and J lost 0 bases, with 17 bases between them. The V gene's germline CDR1 is SGHTA and CDR2 FQGTGA. The CDR3 length is 18 residues. CDR3 residues: CASSLDLGRAYSNQPQHF. The CDR3 bases are TGTGCCAGCAGCTTAGACTTAGGCAGGGCGTATAGCAATCAGCCCCAGCATTTT. Complete variable domain (other parts from reference TRBV7-3 and TRBJ1-5): GAGVSQTPSNKVTEKGKYVELRCDPISGHTALYWYRQSLGQGPEFLIYFQGTGAADDSGLPNDRFFAVRPEGSVSTLKIQRTERGDSAVYLCASSLDLGRAYSNQPQHFGDGTRLSIL.

J is TRBJ1-1 and V is TRBV5-1; no definite D call. The V end was cut by 4 bases, the J end by 1 base, with 11 bases between. There are 14 residues in the CDR3. The germline V gene encodes CDR1 SGHRS and CDR2 YFSETQ. In nucleotides, the CDR3 is TGCGCCAGCAGCCCCTGGGAGAGGAACACTGAAGCTTTCTTT. Translation gives CASSPWERNTEAFF.

This chain connects TRBV7-6 to TRBJ2-7, with 13 bases aligning to TRBD2. J lost 3 bases, V lost 0 bases, and 2 bases had no gene match. Germline CDR1 SGHVS, CDR2 FNYEAQ. This CDR3 has 16 amino acids. As DNA, the CDR3 is TGTGCCAGCAGCTTAGCGGGACTAGCGGGGAACTACGAGCAGTACTTC. It is translated as CASSLAGLAGNYEQYF. The variable domain in full, with the rest retrieved from reference TRBV7-6 and TRBJ2-7, is GAGVSQSPRYKVTKRGQDVALRCDPISGHVSLYWYRQALGQGPEFLTYFNYEAQQDKSGLPNDRFSAERPEGSISTLTIQRTEQRDSAMYRCASSLAGLAGNYEQYFGPGTRLTVT.

This clone has only one observation. Germline is not matched at one junction end, which may reflect a read error. The chain combines TRBV5-1 with TRBJ2-7; a possible D gene is TRBD1 (7 bases). Germline V gene lookup returns CDR1 SGHRS and CDR2 YFSETQ. The CDR3 consists of 14 residues. The DNA of the CDR3 is TGCGCCAGCAGCTGGAGGGGGCACGTCTACGAGCAGTGCTTC. Translating gives CASSWRGHVYEQCF.

The chain recombines TRBV14 with TRBJ2-1; 15 nucleotides line up with TRBD2. The V gene's germline CDR1 is SGHDN and CDR2 FVKESK. This CDR3 has 18 residues. The ends lost 4 bases at V and 0 bases at J; junction bases unmatched: 4. The chain's CDR3 is CASSPGLAGGVSYNEQFF. CDR3 DNA: TGTGCCAGCAGCCCCGGACTAGCGGGAGGGGTCTCCTACAATGAGCAGTTCTTC.

The CDR3 loop reads CASSPGQGDEQYF. CDR3 in DNA: TGTGCCAGCAGCCCAGGACAGGGGGACGAGCAGTACTTC. The chain employs TRBV28 and TRBJ2-7; 10 bases match TRBD1. The CDR3 is 13 residues long. The V segment lost 6 bases and the J segment 5 bases; nucleotides outside the gene matches: 4. Looked up from germline, CDR1 is MDHEN and CDR2 is SYDVKM.

V is TRBV7-6 and J is TRBJ2-3; possibly TRBD2 for D (5 bases). Trimming pared 5 bases from V and 1 base from J, leaving 19 bases between. CDR1 SGHVS and CDR2 FNYEAQ come from the germline V gene. The CDR3 loop spans 17 amino acids. This CDR3 is CASSGQAAGWGTDTQYF. The CDR3 region has the DNA TGTGCCAGCAGCGGCCAGGCGGCGGGCTGGGGCACAGATACGCAGTATTTT.

The chain couples TRBV5-6 to TRBJ2-1; 9 nucleotides agree with TRBD2. Looked up from germline, CDR1 is SGHDT and CDR2 is YYEEEE. The length of the CDR3 is 15 residues. With 0 bases clipped from V and 6 bases from J, the junction kept 4 bases outside the gene matches. The CDR3 region is CASSLGLAGTNEQFF. CDR3 coding DNA: TGTGCCAGCAGCTTGGGGCTAGCGGGGACCAATGAGCAGTTCTTC.

This chain connects TRBV7-9 to TRBJ1-4; 7 nucleotides line up with TRBD1. CDR3 size: 16 residues. Germline values: CDR1 SEHNR, CDR2 FQNEAQ (reference sequence). V shed 3 bases and J 5 bases; nucleotides not matched to a gene: 9. The CDR3 nucleotides read TGTGCCAGCAGCTTTACAACGGGACAGCTGAATGAAAAACTGTTTTTT. Its protein is CASSFTTGQLNEKLFF. Looking up the rest from reference TRBV7-9 and TRBJ1-4 gives the full variable domain: DTGVSQNPRHKITKRGQNVTFRCDPISEHNRLYWYRQTLGQGPEFLTYFQNEAQLEKSRLLSDRFSAERPKGSFSTLEIQRTEQGDSAMYLCASSFTTGQLNEKLFFGSGTQLSVL.